Presented here are 32 T cell receptor beta chains from one specimen sequenced in a study of T cell responses to AZD1222 COVID-19 vaccine (dated by TCRdb to about 2021). The sample's time point label is to be understood as: baseline before first vaccination. Library preparation was by the immunoSEQ multiplex PCR assay. Held by TCRdb, this immuneACCESS table contains in-frame sequences only and omits some clones. Under half of the omission traces to an unresolved V gene where checked; the cause of the rest is unknown. Within this sample are 100,000 to 120,000 clones, with under 95% of them counted one time only. Roughly 7.8% of the sample is taken by the ten largest. The sample here was peripheral blood, taken on day 0 of AZD1222 vaccination. These TCRs come from an adult in good health.

The chain has TRBV3-1 (or the pseudogene TRBV3-2) and TRBJ2-1, with D possibly being TRBD1 or TRBD2 (6 bases each). The CDR3 is made up of 14 amino acids. With 4 bases removed from V and 3 bases from J, the gap between germline ends came to 10 bases. Germline V lookup: CDR1 LGHDT, CDR2 YNNKEL (reference sequence). The CDR3 coding sequence is TGTGCCAGCAGCCGGGGGGCTTACTACAATGAGCAGTTCTTC. Its protein product is CASSRGAYYNEQFF.

V and J are TRBV3-1 (or the pseudogene TRBV3-2) and TRBJ2-7; no clear D gene. This CDR3 comprises 14 residues. CDR1 is LGHDT and CDR2 is YNNKEL in the germline V gene (reference sequence). Deletions cut 1 base from V and 3 bases from J, with 10 bases between. The CDR3 nucleotides are TGTGCCAGCAGCCAAGGGGCCGGCTACTACGAGCAGTACTTC. Translating gives CASSQGAGYYEQYF.

This clone was recorded only once. The chain is built from TRBV19 and TRBJ1-3, with 9 bases fitting TRBD1. V shed 5 bases, J shed 2 bases, and the junction held 7 bases outside the gene matches. In germline, CDR1 is LNHDA, CDR2 SQIVND (reference sequence). The CDR3 loop spans 16 amino acids. This chain's CDR3 is CASSPTRTGAGNTIYF. DNA of the CDR3: TGTGCCAGTAGTCCGACCCGGACAGGGGCTGGAAACACCATATATTTT. Looking up the rest from reference TRBV19 and TRBJ1-3 gives the full variable domain: DGGITQSPKYLFRKEGQNVTLSCEQNLNHDAMYWYRQDPGQGLRLIYYSQIVNDFQKGDIAEGYSVSREKKESFPLTVTSAQKNPTAFYLCASSPTRTGAGNTIYFGEGSWLTVV.

The chain is built from TRBV3-1 (or the pseudogene TRBV3-2) and TRBJ1-1; no definite D call. Germline assignment: CDR1 LGHDT and CDR2 YNNKEL (reference sequence). Between the trimmed V and J ends, which lost 4 bases and 0 bases, there was a span of 18 bases. The CDR3 extends over 17 amino acids. The CDR3: CASSRKSAAVLNTEAFF. In DNA form, the CDR3 reads TGTGCCAGCAGCCGAAAATCGGCAGCAGTGTTGAACACTGAAGCTTTCTTT.

This clone occurred a few times. V and J are TRBV19 and TRBJ2-3; 10 bases line up with TRBD2. Germline CDR1 LNHDA, CDR2 SQIVND (reference sequence). Trimming at V came to 7 bases and at J to 4 bases, leaving 5 bases not matched to a gene. CDR3 length: 14 residues. The DNA for the CDR3 is TGTGCCAGTAAGAAGCGGGGGGGCCCAGATACGCAGTATTTT. Its protein product is CASKKRGGPDTQYF.

The chain links TRBV28 to TRBJ1-2; D is uncertain. V lost 5 bases, J lost 5 bases, and 18 bases lay in between. Germline lookup yields CDR1 MDHEN and CDR2 SYDVKM. The CDR3 has 15 amino acids. CDR3 sequence (DNA): TGTGCCAGCAGTCCATCGTCTCGGCTGGGGTATGGCTACACCTTC. It yields the protein CASSPSSRLGYGYTF.

The V gene is TRBV24-1, the J gene TRBJ2-3, with a weak D call TRBD2 (5 bases). The CDR3 runs 16 residues. The V end was cut by 0 bases, the J end by 9 bases, with 18 bases between. Germline CDR1 and CDR2: KGHDR and SFDVKD. CDR3 in DNA: TGTGCCACCAGTGATTTGCAGTACGGAGGTGGTGACACGCAGTATTTT. Residues: CATSDLQYGGGDTQYF.

V gene TRBV30 combines with J gene TRBJ1-5; D gene uncertain. Trimming took 5 bases from V and 9 from J, leaving 20 bases between them. Per the germline V gene, CDR1 is GTSNPN and CDR2 is SVGIG (reference sequence). The CDR3 runs 14 residues. This chain's CDR3 is CAWGKGGRERPQHF. In DNA, the CDR3 is TGTGCCTGGGGAAAGGGAGGGAGAGAGAGGCCCCAGCATTTT.

The chain recombines TRBV6-5 with TRBJ1-2; 7 bases are a match to TRBD1. The V and J ends lost 7 bases and 8 bases, in that order; junction bases with no gene match: 16. This CDR3 comprises 15 residues. In germline, CDR1 is MNHEY, CDR2 SVGAGI. CDR3 residues: CASTRQGSEVSGYTF. The CDR3 DNA is TGTGCCAGCACCAGACAGGGATCGGAAGTCAGCGGCTACACCTTC.

V and J are TRBV3-1 (or the pseudogene TRBV3-2) and TRBJ2-4; the match to TRBD2 covers 7 bases. CDR1 is LGHDT, CDR2 YNNKEL, per germline (reference sequence). The V segment lost 6 bases and the J segment 1 base; nucleotides outside the gene matches: 6. CDR3 length equals 15 residues. The CDR3 region has the DNA TGTGCCAGCAGTCAGGGAGGGTTGGCCAAAAACATTCAGTACTTC. This translates into CASSQGGLAKNIQYF.

The V call is TRBV5-4, the J call TRBJ2-1; the D is unclear. The V and J ends lost 0 bases and 6 bases respectively, with 7 bases between them. Germline values: CDR1 SGHNT, CDR2 YYREEE (reference sequence). The CDR3 consists of 13 residues. The CDR3 region has the DNA TGTGCCAGCAGCTTGGCTGGTTCCAATGAGCAGTTCTTC. Translating gives CASSLAGSNEQFF. Full variable domain (outside the CDR3, taken from reference TRBV5-4 and TRBJ2-1): ETGVTQSPTHLIKTRGQQVTLRCSSQSGHNTVSWYQQALGQGPQFIFQYYREEENGRGNFPPRFSGLQFPNYSSELNVNALELDDSALYLCASSLAGSNEQFFGPGTRLTVL.

CDR3 protein: CASSPGRGKEKLFF. DNA of the CDR3: TGTGCCAGCTCACCGGGCAGGGGGAAAGAAAAACTGTTTTTT. The chain uses TRBV18 and TRBJ1-4; 7 nucleotides agree with TRBD1. Per germline, CDR1 KGHSH and CDR2 LQKENI. With 3 bases clipped from V and 8 bases from J, the junction kept 6 bases outside the gene matches. This CDR3 is 14 amino acids long.

The rearrangement uses TRBV3-1 (or the pseudogene TRBV3-2) and TRBJ2-1, with D unclear. This CDR3 is built from 15 residues. V shed 1 base and J shed 4 bases, with 11 bases lying between them. The germline gives CDR1 LGHDT, CDR2 YNNKEL (reference sequence). CDR3 bases: TGTGCCAGCAGCCAAGGTCTGGGGTGGTACAATGAGCAGTTCTTC. Its translation: CASSQGLGWYNEQFF.

This clone was seen once. The chain has TRBV7-2 and TRBJ1-5; D may be TRBD1 (6 bases). CDR1 and CDR2 (germline): SGHTA, FQGNSA. The length of the CDR3 is 16 residues. V was pared by 4 bases and J by 6 bases, with 19 bases between. CDR3 in amino acids: CASSSTSRGRIQPQHF. CDR3 sequence (DNA): TGTGCCAGCAGCTCGACCAGCAGGGGTAGGATTCAGCCCCAGCATTTT.

The J gene is TRBJ2-7, the V gene TRBV5-1; the D gene is possibly TRBD1 (5 bases). The CDR3 covers 14 residues. CDR1 is SGHRS, CDR2 YFSETQ, per germline. The V end was cut by 4 bases, the J end by 7 bases, with 18 bases between. CDR3 nucleotide sequence: TGCGCCAGCAGCACAGGCTCACTTGGGTATGAGCAGTACTTC. This codes for CASSTGSLGYEQYF.

The gene calls are TRBV19 and TRBJ1-1, with a weak D call TRBD1 (6 bases). The CDR3 is 11 residues long. V dropped 4 bases and J dropped 11 bases, with 11 bases sitting between them. From germline, CDR1 is LNHDA and CDR2 SQIVND (reference sequence). CDR3 region: CASSRGPSAFF. DNA for the CDR3: TGTGCCAGTAGTAGGGGGCCGAGCGCTTTCTTT.

The rearrangement joins TRBV28 to TRBJ1-2, with a weak D call TRBD1 (5 bases). The CDR3 extends over 15 amino acids. The germline V and J ends were trimmed by 2 bases and 0 bases, with 10 bases remaining between them. Germline values: CDR1 MDHEN, CDR2 SYDVKM. The CDR3 sequence is CASSLRDGSNYGYTF. CDR3 DNA sequence: TGTGCCAGCAGTTTACGGGACGGCTCTAACTATGGCTACACCTTC.

The V and J genes are TRBV27 and TRBJ2-7, with D possibly being TRBD1 (5 bases). With 2 bases removed from V and 3 bases from J, the gap between germline ends came to 17 bases. Per the germline V gene, CDR1 is MNHEY and CDR2 is SMNVEV (reference sequence). The CDR3 is 16 amino acids. The CDR3 here is CASSLSGQRLDYEQYF. The CDR3 coding sequence is TGTGCCAGCAGTTTAAGTGGACAAAGGCTTGACTACGAGCAGTACTTC.

This chain joins TRBV6-5 and TRBJ1-1, with 9 bases matching TRBD1. CDR1 is MNHEY and CDR2 is SVGAGI in the germline V gene. Trimming took 8 bases from V and 4 from J; bases not matched to a gene: 8. This CDR3 is built from 14 residues. This chain's CDR3 is CASDPGQGPTEAFF. As DNA, the CDR3 is TGTGCCAGCGACCCAGGACAGGGGCCCACTGAAGCTTTCTTT.

The chain couples TRBV28 to TRBJ1-1; 10 bases fit TRBD1. Germline trimming cut 5 bases from V and 2 bases from J; bases unmatched to any gene: 8. Germline loops: CDR1 MDHEN, CDR2 SYDVKM. The CDR3 runs 16 residues. Here the CDR3 DNA reads TGTGCCAGCAGTCCAAGGGACAGGGGACTTAACACTGAAGCTTTCTTT. This translates into CASSPRDRGLNTEAFF.

DNA for the CDR3: TGTGCCAGCAGCCCACTTACTAGCCATGAGCAGTTCTTC. Protein product: CASSPLTSHEQFF. The rearrangement joins TRBV11-2 to TRBJ2-1, with D perhaps matching TRBD2 (6 bases). This CDR3 spans 13 amino acids. Germline V gene lookup returns CDR1 SGHAT and CDR2 FQNNGV. The V end was cut by 5 bases, the J end by 8 bases, with 13 bases between.

This chain joins TRBV2 and TRBJ1-6; D is possibly TRBD1 (6 bases). The CDR3 runs to 14 residues. Germline V gives CDR1 SNHLY, CDR2 FYNNEI. V was clipped by 8 bases and J by 7 bases, with 15 bases between them. CDR3 region: CASAGESSNSPLHF. Here the CDR3 DNA reads TGTGCCAGCGCAGGGGAATCTTCCAATTCACCCCTCCACTTT.

This clone appeared once. The chain is built from TRBV24-1 and TRBJ2-2; D is ambiguous. The CDR3 is 14 residues long. The germline gives CDR1 KGHDR, CDR2 SFDVKD. Trimming left V 4 bases short and J 5 bases short, with 10 bases between. As DNA, the CDR3 is TGTGCCACCAGTGAACCCGGAGCAACCGGGGAGCTGTTTTTT. Its translation: CATSEPGATGELFF.

CDR3 sequence (DNA): TGCGCCAGCAGCCAATTACTAGCGCGTCAAGAGACCCAGTACTTC. Protein product: CASSQLLARQETQYF. The J gene is TRBJ2-5, the V gene TRBV4-1; 7 bases are shared with TRBD2. The CDR3 runs 15 residues. The germline V gene encodes CDR1 MGHRA and CDR2 YSYEKL. V trimming: 2 bases; J trimming: 2 bases; junction bases outside the gene matches: 5.

This chain uses TRBV19 with TRBJ1-1; a weak D match, TRBD1 (5 bases). Trimming left V 9 bases short and J 1 base short, with 12 bases between. The germline V gene encodes CDR1 LNHDA and CDR2 SQIVND (reference sequence). This CDR3 comprises 13 residues. CDR3 in DNA: TGTGCCAGCCTCCCAAGGGGGAACACTGAAGCTTTCTTT. Encoded protein: CASLPRGNTEAFF.

The chain has TRBV6-5 and TRBJ1-5, with TRBD1 identical over 7 bases. V gave up 4 bases and J gave up 8 bases; unmatched junction bases: 8. Per the germline V gene, CDR1 is MNHEY and CDR2 is SVGAGI. This CDR3 comprises 14 residues. The CDR3 protein is CASSFATGIKPQHF. Here the CDR3 DNA reads TGTGCCAGCAGTTTCGCGACAGGGATAAAGCCCCAGCATTTT.

V usage is TRBV7-3 and J usage is TRBJ2-3; no definite D call. The V and J ends lost 2 bases and 6 bases respectively, with 12 bases between them. This CDR3 has 14 amino acids. Per the germline V gene, CDR1 is SGHTA and CDR2 is FQGTGA. The DNA for the CDR3 is TGTGCCAGCAGCTTAGGCCAGGCAACGGATACGCAGTATTTT. Translation: CASSLGQATDTQYF.

This clone showed up just a few times. This chain joins TRBV27 and TRBJ1-3, with 7 bases fitting TRBD1. The CDR3 loop spans 13 amino acids. CDR1 MNHEY and CDR2 SMNVEV come from the germline V gene (reference sequence). Trimming cost V 5 bases and J 8 bases; bases outside gene matches: 6. The CDR3 DNA follows: TGTGCCAGCAGTCCTAGACAGGGAGACACCATATATTTT. Its translation: CASSPRQGDTIYF.

V is TRBV11-3 and J is TRBJ1-1; no clear D gene. The CDR3 covers 15 residues. V shed 4 bases and J shed 6 bases, with 18 bases lying between them. From germline, CDR1 is SGHNT and CDR2 YENEEA. For the CDR3, the DNA is TGTGCCAGCAGCTCTCCGATTGGTGGCCCCGCTGAAGCTTTCTTT. Translated, it gives CASSSPIGGPAEAFF.

This clone was recorded only once. The V gene is TRBV6-1, the J gene TRBJ2-7; D might be TRBD1 (6 bases). The CDR3 is 14 amino acids. Germline CDR1 reads MNHNS; CDR2 reads SASEGT. V lost 1 base, J lost 3 bases, and 10 bases lay in between. Here the CDR3 DNA reads TGTGCCAGCAGTGAAGGGAACAGGGTCTACGAGCAGTACTTC. Translated: CASSEGNRVYEQYF.

The chain has TRBV10-2 and TRBJ1-2; no definite D call. The CDR3 length is 12 residues. From germline, CDR1 is WSHSY and CDR2 SAAADI. V shed 8 bases and J shed 4 bases, with 11 bases lying between them. The CDR3, as DNA: TGCGCCAGCTCCCCCGGCTTCTATGGCTACACCTTC. Its protein product is CASSPGFYGYTF.

This chain connects TRBV5-1 to TRBJ1-1, with D possibly being TRBD1 (5 bases). Per germline, CDR1 SGHRS and CDR2 YFSETQ. Between the trimmed V and J ends, which lost 4 bases and 1 base, there was a span of 11 bases. This CDR3 has 14 residues. The CDR3: CASSRAGGNTEAFF. DNA of the CDR3: TGCGCCAGCAGCCGCGCGGGGGGGAACACTGAAGCTTTCTTT.